One and the same sample provided the 19 T cell receptor beta chains below, sequenced in a study of tumor T cells in aggressive B-cell lymphoma. TCRdb's copy holds only in-frame clones and misses some; the assay was immunoSEQ multiplex PCR. The sample carries over 250 clones, over 60% recorded once. The sequenced sample consisted of tumor tissue. These receptors came from an adult with diffuse large B cell lymphoma.

The chain joins TRBV11-3 to TRBJ2-5; the D gene is possibly TRBD1 (6 bases). Germline CDR1 reads SGHNT; CDR2 reads YENEEA. Trimming removed 4 bases from V and 2 bases from J, with 8 bases in between. This CDR3 has 13 amino acids. The CDR3 sequence is CASSSRGQETQYF. CDR3 in DNA: TGTGCCAGCAGCTCCAGGGGTCAAGAGACCCAGTACTTC.

This chain connects TRBV5-1 to TRBJ2-1, with TRBD2 as a possible D gene (5 bases). The CDR3 consists of 17 residues. V shed 4 bases and J shed 6 bases, with 23 bases lying between them. Germline V gives CDR1 SGHRS, CDR2 YFSETQ. Here the CDR3 reads CASSPDIYSGWGNEQFF. The CDR3 DNA reads as TGCGCCAGCAGCCCTGACATCTATTCGGGATGGGGCAATGAGCAGTTCTTC. The full variable domain, completed using reference TRBV5-1 and TRBJ2-1, is KAGVTQTPRYLIKTRGQQVTLSCSPISGHRSVSWYQQTPGQGLQFLFEYFSETQRNKGNFPGRFSGRQFSNSRSEMNVSTLELGDSALYLCASSPDIYSGWGNEQFFGPGTRLTVL.

Details on this clone: Different DNA sequences within this sample yield the same CDR3. The V and J genes are TRBV7-9 and TRBJ2-7, with D possibly TRBD1 on 9 matching bases. CDR1 and CDR2 from the germline V gene are SEHNR and FQNEAQ (reference sequence). The CDR3 spans 15 residues. V was cut by 4 bases and J by 6 bases, with 19 bases left in between. The CDR3 spells CASSSRGGTGREQYF. Written as DNA, the CDR3 is TGTGCCAGCAGCTCCCGGGGGGGGACAGGGCGCGAGCAGTACTTC.

This CDR3 reads CASSQDRGTGVGNQPQHF. The CDR3 DNA is TGCGCCAGCAGCCAAGATCGGGGGACAGGGGTGGGCAATCAGCCCCAGCATTTT. This chain uses TRBV4-1 with TRBJ1-5; 10 bases match TRBD1. Germline loops: CDR1 MGHRA, CDR2 YSYEKL. With 0 bases clipped from V and 2 bases from J, the junction kept 7 bases outside the gene matches. There are 18 residues in the CDR3.

This clone was detected once. Sequence at one end of the junction differs from germline and may be a read error. The genes are TRBV4-2 and TRBJ1-4; 8 positions agree with TRBD1. This CDR3 is 15 amino acids long. Germline assignment: CDR1 LGHNA and CDR2 YNFKEQ. This CDR3 is CTSSQRTGTNEKLFF. In nucleotides, the CDR3 is TGTACCAGCAGCCAACGGACAGGGACTAATGAAAAACTGTTTTTT.

The V call is TRBV30, the J call TRBJ2-2; 11 nucleotides match TRBD2. The V gene's germline CDR1 is GTSNPN and CDR2 SVGIG (reference sequence). V lost 5 bases to trimming and J lost 1 base; unmatched junction nucleotides: 3. This CDR3 has 15 residues. The CDR3 is CAWDGTSGNTGELFF. The CDR3 region has the DNA TGTGCCTGGGATGGGACTAGCGGGAACACCGGGGAGCTGTTTTTT.

The J gene is TRBJ2-3, the V gene TRBV5-4, with 7 bases lining up with TRBD1. Unmatched junction bases numbered 8, after V lost 4 bases and J lost 0 bases. Per germline, CDR1 SGHNT and CDR2 YYREEE (reference sequence). The CDR3 spans 16 residues. The CDR3 region is CASSQGQASSTDTQYF. CDR3 in DNA: TGTGCCAGCAGCCAAGGACAGGCCTCTAGCACAGATACGCAGTATTTT.

The chain combines TRBV7-9 with TRBJ2-7; possibly TRBD1 for D (6 bases). This CDR3 is 14 amino acids long. Germline loops: CDR1 SEHNR, CDR2 FQNEAQ (reference sequence). V gave up 5 bases and J gave up 0 bases, with 11 bases separating them. CDR3 coding DNA: TGTGCCAGCAGCGACGACAGGAGCTCCTACGAGCAGTACTTC. Residues: CASSDDRSSYEQYF.

V is TRBV7-8 and J is TRBJ2-2, with 7 bases identical to TRBD2. J lost 6 bases, V lost 6 bases, and 7 bases had no gene match. CDR1 and CDR2 from the germline V gene are SGHVS and FQNEAQ. The CDR3 is 14 residues long. CDR3 in DNA: TGTGCCAGCAGGTTCCCGGGAGGACCCGGGGAGCTGTTTTTT. Its translation: CASRFPGGPGELFF. The whole variable domain, remainder taken from reference TRBV7-8 and TRBJ2-2, is GAGVSQSPRYKVAKRGQDVALRCDPISGHVSLFWYQQALGQGPEFLTYFQNEAQLDKSGLPSDRFFAERPEGSVSTLKIQRTQQEDSAVYLCASRFPGGPGELFFGEGSRLTVL.

V is TRBV29-1 and J is TRBJ2-1; 10 bases align to TRBD2. Germline V gene sequence: CDR1 SQVTM, CDR2 ANQGSEA. V trimming: 4 bases; J trimming: 9 bases; junction bases outside the gene matches: 12. The CDR3 extends over 15 amino acids. The CDR3 DNA follows: TGCAGCGTTGGACGGGGCAGCGGGGGGGCCAGTGAGCAGTTCTTC. Protein: CSVGRGSGGASEQFF.

Concerning this clone itself: One junction end disagrees with the germline gene, perhaps due to a read error. The chain couples TRBV5-1 to TRBJ1-2, with 7 nucleotides matching TRBD1. Germline assignment: CDR1 SGHRS and CDR2 YFSETQ. This CDR3 contains 14 residues. CDR3 DNA sequence: TGCGCCAGCAGCCGACAGGGAGGAGATAGTGGCTACACTTTC. Protein product: CASSRQGGDSGYTF.

V usage is TRBV15 and J usage is TRBJ2-1, with D possibly matching TRBD1 (5 bases). This CDR3 is built from 15 residues. V lost 8 bases and J 7 bases, leaving 21 bases between the germline ends. CDR1 and CDR2 (germline): LNHNV, YYDKDF (reference sequence). The CDR3 loop is CATQHGQGSSNEQFF. In nucleotides, the CDR3 is TGTGCCACCCAGCATGGGCAGGGAAGTTCAAATGAGCAGTTCTTC.

This chain joins TRBV27 and TRBJ2-5; D is uncertain. The germline V gene has CDR1 MNHEY and CDR2 SMNVEV (reference sequence). CDR3 length: 16 residues. Trimming took 1 base from V and 2 from J, leaving 14 bases between them. DNA for the CDR3: TGTGCCAGCAGTTTATGGGCCGGATCCATACAAGAGACCCAGTACTTC. It encodes CASSLWAGSIQETQYF.

This sequence joins TRBV7-2 and TRBJ2-5, with 7 bases that match TRBD1. Germline V gene lookup returns CDR1 SGHTA and CDR2 FQGNSA. With V trimmed by 2 bases and J by 4 bases, 10 bases remained unmatched. The CDR3 covers 16 residues. CDR3 coding DNA: TGTGCCAGCAGCTTATATAGGGGGACAGAGGGAGAGACCCAGTACTTC. This gives the protein CASSLYRGTEGETQYF. The full variable domain, with the rest looked up from reference TRBV7-2 and TRBJ2-5, is GAGVSQSPSNKVTEKGKDVELRCDPISGHTALYWYRQSLGQGLEFLIYFQGNSAPDKSGLPSDRFSAERTGGSVSTLTIQRTQQEDSAVYLCASSLYRGTEGETQYFGPGTRLLVL.

The chain uses TRBV6-1 and TRBJ2-3; a weak D match, TRBD2 (6 bases). The germline gives CDR1 MNHNS, CDR2 SASEGT. With 2 bases removed from V and 6 bases from J, the gap between germline ends came to 15 bases. CDR3 size: 15 residues. CDR3 amino acids: CASSESLGGHDTQYF. In DNA form, the CDR3 reads TGTGCCAGCAGTGAAAGCCTTGGAGGGCACGATACGCAGTATTTT.

V and J are TRBV15 and TRBJ2-5, with 9 bases matching TRBD2. The CDR3 spans 16 residues. The V and J ends lost 3 bases and 5 bases, in that order; junction bases with no gene match: 10. Germline loops: CDR1 LNHNV, CDR2 YYDKDF (reference sequence). Here the CDR3 reads CATSRVLAGSGETQYF. Written as DNA, the CDR3 is TGTGCCACCAGCAGGGTTCTAGCGGGGTCGGGGGAGACCCAGTACTTC.

This chain uses TRBV11-2 with TRBJ2-3, with D possibly matching TRBD1 (6 bases). Per germline, CDR1 SGHAT and CDR2 FQNNGV. The CDR3 spans 15 residues. Trimming took 5 bases from V and 0 from J, leaving 12 bases between them. In DNA, the CDR3 is TGTGCCAGCAGCGGCGGACAGACTAGCACAGATACGCAGTATTTT. Amino acids: CASSGGQTSTDTQYF.

This chain links TRBV28 with TRBJ2-5, with TRBD2 matching over 7 bases. This CDR3 region has 14 residues. V was pared by 6 bases and J by 1 base, with 5 bases of the junction left unmatched. Germline-derived CDR1 and CDR2 are MDHEN and SYDVKM. CDR3 protein: CASSRPSGQETQYF. CDR3 coding DNA: TGTGCCAGCAGCCGACCTAGCGGCCAAGAGACCCAGTACTTC.

The J gene is TRBJ2-1, the V gene TRBV4-1; 13 bases are shared with TRBD2. With V trimmed by 0 bases and J by 10 bases, 6 bases remained unmatched. From germline, CDR1 is MGHRA and CDR2 YSYEKL. There are 16 residues in the CDR3. The CDR3 nucleotides are TGCGCCAGCAGCCAAGAAGGGACTAGCGGGGAGAAGGAGCAGTTCTTC. It encodes CASSQEGTSGEKEQFF.